Described below is a single T cell receptor (beta chain) sequence and its context. This clonotype was observed a handful of times. The specificity of this receptor is unknown. No base qualities exist here, and no much larger clone lies one base off it. This entry belongs to a study of response to subunit inactivated influenza vaccine (dated by TCRdb to the late 2010s). Study-level background: The study used deep quantitative T cell receptor repertoire profiling to track responses to a trivalent subunit inactivated influenza vaccine.

Study-wide findings and limitations: According to the authors, only a limited number of new T cells may be recruited by each seasonal influenza vaccination.

Receptor amplification or capture employed RT-PCR. Data came from an Illumina HiSeq 2500. TCRdb trimmed public reads at Q25 via fastp, called clones via MiXCR and kept in-frame beta chains. Rows are unified per CDR3 protein, each entry keeping the most common DNA and genes. In all, the sample holds about 800,000 distinct CDR3 sequences, and about 20% of those were seen once. The biggest ten clones account for roughly 10% of the sample. The specimen comprised PBMCs from blood, sampled 5 to 6 days after vaccination. This TCR derives from a man over 45 who received an inactivated influenza vaccine. Donor details come from another sample of the same person, matched by shared clones.

The CDR3 amino acid sequence is: CASSSRAGVQETQYF. At the DNA level, the sequence is TGTGCCAGCAGCTCCAGAGCGGGAGTGCAAGAGACCCAGTACTTC. The chain joins TRBV7-9 to TRBJ2-5; TRBD2 lines up with 8 middle nucleotides. From a lookup of the germline V gene (reference sequence), CDR1 and CDR2 are SEHNR and FQNEAQ. The CDR3 runs 15 amino acids, cysteine and phenylalanine included. Of all the DNA, just the CDR3 is kept, 45 bases in frame from base 1. V trim: 4 bases; J trim: 2 bases; unmatched bases: 6.